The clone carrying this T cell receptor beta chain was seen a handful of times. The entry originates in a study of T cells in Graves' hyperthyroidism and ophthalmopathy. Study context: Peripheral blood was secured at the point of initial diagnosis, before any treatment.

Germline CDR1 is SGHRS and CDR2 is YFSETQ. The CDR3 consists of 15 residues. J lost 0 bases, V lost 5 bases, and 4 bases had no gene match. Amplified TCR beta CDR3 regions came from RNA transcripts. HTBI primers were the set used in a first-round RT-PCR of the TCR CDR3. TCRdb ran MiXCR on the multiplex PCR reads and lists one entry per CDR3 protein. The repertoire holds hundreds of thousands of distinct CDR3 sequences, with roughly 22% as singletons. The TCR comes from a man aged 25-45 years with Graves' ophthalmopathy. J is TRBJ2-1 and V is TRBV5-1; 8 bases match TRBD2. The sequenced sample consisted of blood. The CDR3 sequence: CASRSAGDSYNEQFF. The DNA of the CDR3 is TGCGCCAGCAGATCAGCGGGAGACTCCTACAATGAGCAGTTCTTC.